This paragraph reports one T cell receptor beta chain. Assay: immunoSEQ multiplex PCR; the TCRdb copy retains only in-frame clones and omits some. The top ten hold about 1.3% of the sample, which has fewer than 85,000 clones, approximately 96% seen once. This record belongs to a study of cytomegalovirus exposure and HLA in healthy donors. Material: PBMCs. This TCR came from a woman aged 18-35 years in good health and CMV-seronegative.

The CDR3 region is CAWSVPGVTEAFF. CDR3 sequence (DNA): TGTGCCTGGAGTGTACCGGGGGTAACTGAAGCTTTCTTT. This chain uses TRBV30 with TRBJ1-1, with D tentatively TRBD1 (5 bases). The V gene lost 0 bases and the J gene lost 5 bases, with 10 bases spanning the gap. Germline V gene lookup returns CDR1 GTSNPN and CDR2 SVGIG (reference sequence). The CDR3 is 13 amino acids.